A single sample is the source of the 29 T cell receptor beta chains below, sequenced in a study of T cells in narcolepsy. The table came from immunoSEQ multiplex PCR; TCRdb's copy has only in-frame clones and leaves some out. The profile covers fewer than 35,000 clones, with roughly 80% appearing a single time and roughly 0.7% taken by the ten largest. The sequencing sample was made of memory (CD45RA-) CD4+ T cells from blood. The receptors originated from a human donor in good health.

The chain recombines TRBV28 with TRBJ1-2; D is possibly TRBD1 (5 bases). V was trimmed by 6 bases and J by 6 bases, leaving 8 bases between them. The CDR3 sequence is 11 residues long. Germline-derived CDR1 and CDR2 are MDHEN and SYDVKM. As DNA, the CDR3 is TGTGCCAGCAGCAGGGTAGATGGCTACACCTTC. Translated: CASSRVDGYTF.

The chain is built from TRBV11-2 and TRBJ2-3; 7 bases fit TRBD1. The CDR3 consists of 15 residues. CDR1 is SGHAT and CDR2 is FQNNGV in the germline V gene. V trimming: 0 bases; J trimming: 2 bases; junction bases outside the gene matches: 2. Here the CDR3 DNA reads TGTGCCAGCAGCTTAGATGGGACAGCCACAGATACGCAGTATTTT. The encoded protein is CASSLDGTATDTQYF.

The CDR3 is CASSKGGEAFF. CDR3 nucleotide sequence: TGTGCCAGCAGCAAGGGGGGAGAAGCTTTCTTT. The V and J genes are TRBV28 and TRBJ1-1, with a weak D call TRBD1 (6 bases). The CDR3 runs 11 residues. V lost 6 bases to trimming and J lost 8 bases, with 10 bases between them. Germline loops: CDR1 MDHEN, CDR2 SYDVKM.

The rearrangement links TRBV28 to TRBJ2-1; 9 bases match TRBD1. CDR3 length: 17 amino acids. Germline V CDR1 and CDR2: MDHEN, SYDVKM. With 4 bases clipped from V and 12 bases from J, the junction kept 19 bases outside the gene matches. The DNA for the CDR3 is TGTGCCAGCAGTTCATCCTACCCGGTACAGGGGGCCGTTGCGCAGTTCTTC. It translates to CASSSSYPVQGAVAQFF. The full variable domain, with the rest looked up from reference TRBV28 and TRBJ2-1, is DVKVTQSSRYLVKRTGEKVFLECVQDMDHENMFWYRQDPGLGLRLIYFSYDVKMKEKGDIPEGYSVSREKKERFSLILESASTNQTSMYLCASSSSYPVQGAVAQFFGPGTRLTVL.

This clone appeared a few times. The CDR3 DNA follows: TGTGCCAGCAGCACCGGCAACAGGCAAGATACGCAGTATTTT. It specifies CASSTGNRQDTQYF. This sequence joins TRBV13 and TRBJ2-3, with D tentatively TRBD1 (5 bases). V was trimmed by 5 bases and J by 5 bases, leaving 14 bases between them. CDR3 length: 14 amino acids. CDR1 PRHDT and CDR2 FYEKMQ come from the germline V gene (reference sequence). The full variable domain, in which reference TRBV13 and TRBJ2-3 provide the parts outside the CDR3, is AAGVIQSPRHLIKEKRETATLKCYPIPRHDTVYWYQQGPGQDPQFLISFYEKMQSDKGSIPDRFSAQQFSDYHSELNMSSLELGDSALYFCASSTGNRQDTQYFGPGTRLTVL.

This chain uses TRBV5-8 with TRBJ1-5; D is unresolved. The length of the CDR3 is 16 residues. V was trimmed by 0 bases and J by 1 base, leaving 11 bases between them. Germline V gene lookup returns CDR1 SGHTS and CDR2 YDEGEE. The CDR3 sequence: CASSLAYRRSNQPQHF. Here the CDR3 DNA reads TGTGCCAGCAGCTTGGCGTACCGACGGAGCAATCAGCCCCAGCATTTT.

The chain employs TRBV18 and TRBJ2-2, with TRBD1 matching over 9 bases. With 1 base clipped from V and 6 bases from J, the junction kept 6 bases outside the gene matches. The CDR3 totals 16 residues. Germline V lookup: CDR1 KGHSH, CDR2 LQKENI. The CDR3: CASSPQGTGFAGELFF. The CDR3 nucleotides are TGTGCCAGCTCACCACAGGGGACAGGGTTTGCCGGGGAGCTGTTTTTT.

A note on this clone: A junction boundary mismatches the germline segment, possibly from a read error. This chain uses TRBV5-6 with TRBJ1-1; tentative D call: TRBD1 (6 bases). The CDR3 length is 12 residues. CDR1 is SGHDT and CDR2 is YYEEEE in the germline V gene. CDR3 loop: CASSHPTGDLSF. In DNA, the CDR3 is TGTGCCAGCAGCCACCCGACAGGCGACTTATCGTTT.

The V call is TRBV11-3, the J call TRBJ2-3; no reliable D call. The length of the CDR3 is 13 residues. In germline, CDR1 is SGHNT, CDR2 YENEEA. V dropped 5 bases and J dropped 6 bases, with 12 bases sitting between them. The CDR3 DNA sequence: TGTGCCAGCAGCCTCCAAATCGGGGATACGCAGTATTTT. The encoded protein is CASSLQIGDTQYF.

This clone was detected a few times. V usage is TRBV10-3 and J usage is TRBJ1-6; D is possibly TRBD1 (6 bases). V dropped 3 bases and J dropped 10 bases, with 10 bases sitting between them. CDR1 is ENHRY and CDR2 is SYGVKD in the germline V gene. The length of the CDR3 is 13 residues. The CDR3 loop reads CAISDRGDSPLHF. The DNA of the CDR3 is TGTGCCATCAGTGACAGGGGAGACTCACCCCTCCACTTT.

The chain uses TRBV6-1 and TRBJ1-1, with D hard to call. The CDR3 runs 13 residues. The germline CDR1 and CDR2 sequences are MNHNS and SASEGT. V gave up 7 bases and J gave up 0 bases, with 9 bases separating them. CDR3 residues: CASIYTMNTEAFF. The CDR3 DNA follows: TGTGCCAGCATTTACACCATGAACACTGAAGCTTTCTTT.

As concerns this clone: Other DNA sequences from this sample encode an identical CDR3 as well. The rearrangement links TRBV28 to TRBJ1-2; unclear D gene. The CDR3 is 12 amino acids. The V end was cut by 5 bases, the J end by 8 bases, with 12 bases between. CDR1 is MDHEN and CDR2 is SYDVKM in the germline V gene. The CDR3 region has the DNA TGTGCCAGCAGTACCAACAGTAGGGGCTACACCTTC. Translated, it gives CASSTNSRGYTF.

The rearrangement joins TRBV7-2 to TRBJ1-3; 8 bases are a match to TRBD1. Germline values: CDR1 SGHTA, CDR2 FQGNSA. V was clipped by 1 base and J by 2 bases; unmatched bases: 4. CDR3 size: 16 residues. Here the CDR3 reads CASSLGQGWAGNTIYF. The CDR3 nucleotides are TGTGCCAGCAGCTTAGGACAGGGGTGGGCTGGAAACACCATATATTTT. The entire variable domain, with the rest obtained from reference TRBV7-2 and TRBJ1-3, is as follows: GAGVSQSPSNKVTEKGKDVELRCDPISGHTALYWYRQSLGQGLEFLIYFQGNSAPDKSGLPSDRFSAERTGGSVSTLTIQRTQQEDSAVYLCASSLGQGWAGNTIYFGEGSWLTVV.

The rearrangement links TRBV29-1 to TRBJ2-1; 10 bases agree with TRBD2. The CDR3 is made up of 15 amino acids. Looked up from germline, CDR1 is SQVTM and CDR2 is ANQGSEA. Trimming cost V 4 bases and J 10 bases; bases outside gene matches: 13. CDR3 sequence (DNA): TGCAGCGTTGTGGGGCTAGCGGGGGCGAACGGGGAGCAGTTCTTC. Translating gives CSVVGLAGANGEQFF.

This chain connects TRBV6-5 to TRBJ2-2; 8 bases match TRBD2. The CDR3 consists of 15 residues. Trimming removed 6 bases from V and 3 bases from J; junction bases left unmatched: 6. Germline V gene lookup returns CDR1 MNHEY and CDR2 SVGAGI. CDR3 bases: TGTGCCAGCAGAGCGGGGGATCTGGACACCGGGGAGCTGTTTTTT. As protein: CASRAGDLDTGELFF.

V gene TRBV7-2 combines with J gene TRBJ1-3; D is uncertain. V was trimmed by 0 bases and J by 2 bases, leaving 5 bases between them. In germline, CDR1 is SGHTA, CDR2 FQGNSA. There are 14 residues in the CDR3. In DNA, the CDR3 is TGTGCCAGCAGCTTAGCGGACGCTGGAAACACCATATATTTT. Its translation is CASSLADAGNTIYF. Full variable domain (outside the CDR3, taken from reference TRBV7-2 and TRBJ1-3): GAGVSQSPSNKVTEKGKDVELRCDPISGHTALYWYRQSLGQGLEFLIYFQGNSAPDKSGLPSDRFSAERTGGSVSTLTIQRTQQEDSAVYLCASSLADAGNTIYFGEGSWLTVV.

The chain joins TRBV5-5 to TRBJ2-7; D possibly corresponds to TRBD1 (6 bases). CDR1 and CDR2 from the germline V gene are SGHKS and YYEKEE (reference sequence). Trimming removed 3 bases from V and 6 bases from J, with 13 bases in between. This CDR3 region has 13 residues. The chain's CDR3 is CASSWTATGEQYV. In DNA form, the CDR3 reads TGTGCCAGCAGCTGGACAGCTACCGGCGAGCAGTACGTC.

The rearrangement links TRBV2 to TRBJ1-1; D gene unclear. Germline V gene lookup returns CDR1 SNHLY and CDR2 FYNNEI. V was shortened by 6 bases and J by 1 base, with 9 bases between the two germline ends. This CDR3 region has 13 residues. CDR3 sequence: CASRYNRNTEAFF. The DNA for the CDR3 is TGTGCCAGCAGGTACAACAGGAACACTGAAGCTTTCTTT. Full variable domain (outside the CDR3, taken from reference TRBV2 and TRBJ1-1): EPEVTQTPSHQVTQMGQEVILRCVPISNHLYFYWYRQILGQKVEFLVSFYNNEISEKSEIFDDQFSVERPDGSNFTLKIRSTKLEDSAMYFCASRYNRNTEAFFGQGTRLTVV.

In this sample, this clone turned up once. This chain uses TRBV5-1 with TRBJ1-4, with TRBD1 identical over 9 bases. The CDR3 is 15 residues long. Unmatched junction bases numbered 7, after V lost 3 bases and J lost 7 bases. Per germline, CDR1 SGHRS and CDR2 YFSETQ. CDR3 protein: CASSSSGTGREKLFF. CDR3 coding DNA: TGCGCCAGCAGCTCATCCGGGACAGGGCGTGAAAAACTGTTTTTT.

This clone has a single count. The chain is built from TRBV5-5 and TRBJ2-2; maybe TRBD1 (5 bases). CDR1 is SGHKS and CDR2 is YYEKEE in the germline V gene (reference sequence). Trimming left V 2 bases short and J 4 bases short, with 18 bases between. The CDR3 sequence is 17 residues long. CDR3 bases: TGTGCCAGCAGCTTTTCCGTCTCGGACATTCTCACCGGGGAGCTGTTTTTT. Translated, it gives CASSFSVSDILTGELFF.

This clone came up a few times. The rearrangement links TRBV6-1 to TRBJ2-5, with 8 bases aligning to TRBD1. CDR1 and CDR2 from the germline V gene are MNHNS and SASEGT. CDR3 length: 11 amino acids. The V gene end was trimmed by 7 bases and the J gene end by 7 bases; junction bases not matched to a gene: 2. The DNA for the CDR3 is TGTGCCAGCAACGACAGGGGGACCCAGTACTTC. It encodes CASNDRGTQYF.

V gene TRBV5-4 combines with J gene TRBJ2-1, with D possibly being TRBD2 (6 bases). Germline-derived CDR1 and CDR2 are SGHNT and YYREEE (reference sequence). The CDR3 is 15 residues long. Trimming removed 4 bases from V and 10 bases from J, with 21 bases in between. The CDR3 here is CASSPKGLFSLEQFF. The CDR3 coding sequence is TGTGCCAGCAGCCCAAAGGGACTCTTTTCGTTGGAGCAGTTCTTC.

The genes are TRBV4-1 and TRBJ2-7, with D unclear. The CDR3 length is 13 residues. Germline V gives CDR1 MGHRA, CDR2 YSYEKL. V lost 0 bases and J 6 bases, leaving 9 bases between the germline ends. The CDR3 DNA sequence: TGCGCCAGCAGCCAAGATAAGGGTTCCGAGCAGTACTTC. It yields the protein CASSQDKGSEQYF.

The rearrangement uses TRBV7-9 and TRBJ1-1; perhaps TRBD1 as D (6 bases). This CDR3 spans 15 amino acids. Germline V gives CDR1 SEHNR, CDR2 FQNEAQ (reference sequence). Trimming pared 9 bases from V and 0 bases from J, leaving 17 bases between. The CDR3 region is CASQGWRGLNTEAFF. The CDR3 DNA reads as TGTGCCAGTCAGGGCTGGCGGGGGCTGAACACTGAAGCTTTCTTT.

This chain joins TRBV7-6 and TRBJ1-5; D is unresolved. This CDR3 is built from 17 residues. Germline V CDR1 and CDR2: SGHVS, FNYEAQ. V gave up 1 base and J gave up 0 bases, with 13 bases separating them. The CDR3 sequence: CASSLEPGDDSNQPQHF. CDR3 in DNA: TGTGCCAGCAGCTTAGAGCCCGGGGATGATAGCAATCAGCCCCAGCATTTT.

This CDR3 is CASSSSPRGLAKNIQYF. The CDR3 region has the DNA TGTGCCAGCAGCTCTTCACCCAGGGGGCTAGCCAAAAACATTCAGTACTTC. The chain links TRBV7-2 to TRBJ2-4; 8 bases are a match to TRBD1. CDR1 and CDR2 from the germline V gene are SGHTA and FQGNSA. The CDR3 length is 17 residues. Germline trimming cut 4 bases from V and 0 bases from J; bases unmatched to any gene: 8.

The rearrangement links TRBV7-8 to TRBJ1-4, with a tentative D call TRBD1 (6 bases). The CDR3 is 16 residues long. CDR1 and CDR2 (germline): SGHVS, FQNEAQ. Trimming stripped 5 bases from V and 3 bases from J, with 16 bases between. CDR3 in amino acids: CASSARDNLANEKLFF. The CDR3 DNA is TGTGCCAGCAGCGCCCGGGACAATCTTGCTAATGAAAAACTGTTTTTT.

The gene calls are TRBV10-3 and TRBJ1-2; possibly TRBD1 for D (6 bases). V lost 2 bases to trimming and J lost 11 bases, with 15 bases between them. This CDR3 is built from 13 residues. Per germline, CDR1 ENHRY and CDR2 SYGVKD. The CDR3 region has the DNA TGTGCCATCAGTGAGAGTGACAGGCAGTTGTACACCTTC. It yields the protein CAISESDRQLYTF.

The chain joins TRBV25-1 to TRBJ1-4, with TRBD1 matching over 8 bases. This CDR3 comprises 16 residues. J was trimmed by 0 bases and V by 5 bases; bases with no gene match: 5. Germline V lookup: CDR1 MGHDK, CDR2 SYGVNS. CDR3 coding DNA: TGTGCCAGCAGTTTCCGGACAGGGACAACTAATGAAAAACTGTTTTTT. Amino acids: CASSFRTGTTNEKLFF.